Listed here are 25 T cell receptor beta chains from one sample, sequenced in a study of blood T cell repertoires in COVID-19. Repertoires were generated with immunoSEQ multiplex PCR, while TCRdb's copy carries only in-frame clones and drops some. The table lists about 200,000 clones, around 90% of them singletons. Sequencing input: peripheral blood. The receptor set was obtained from a man aged 35 to 55 with active or convalescent COVID-19.

This chain links TRBV6-2 or TRBV6-3 with TRBJ1-1, with no clear D. CDR3 size: 13 residues. The germline gives CDR1 MNHEY, CDR2 SVGEGT. The V gene lost 1 base and the J gene lost 4 bases, with 7 bases spanning the gap. In DNA form, the CDR3 reads TGTGCCAGCAGTTACTTTACGGGCACTGAAGCTTTCTTT. It specifies CASSYFTGTEAFF.

This clone was seen just once. V is TRBV19 and J is TRBJ2-6; 9 bases are a match to TRBD1. Germline lookup yields CDR1 LNHDA and CDR2 SQIVND (reference sequence). V trimming: 6 bases; J trimming: 0 bases; junction bases outside the gene matches: 6. The CDR3 consists of 17 residues. CDR3 protein: CASRTGGASSGANVLTF. CDR3 bases: TGTGCCAGTAGAACAGGGGGCGCGAGCTCTGGGGCCAACGTCCTGACTTTC.

The V gene is TRBV28, the J gene TRBJ2-2; TRBD1 matches 7 bases. The germline gives CDR1 MDHEN, CDR2 SYDVKM. This CDR3 region has 15 residues. The V segment lost 3 bases and the J segment 5 bases; nucleotides outside the gene matches: 6. The DNA of the CDR3 is TGTGCCAGCAGTTTCCTCGCCAGGGGGACCGGGGAGCTGTTTTTT. This translates into CASSFLARGTGELFF. Full variable domain (missing parts from reference TRBV28 and TRBJ2-2): DVKVTQSSRYLVKRTGEKVFLECVQDMDHENMFWYRQDPGLGLRLIYFSYDVKMKEKGDIPEGYSVSREKKERFSLILESASTNQTSMYLCASSFLARGTGELFFGEGSRLTVL.

The gene calls are TRBV7-2 and TRBJ2-5, with a weak D call TRBD1 (5 bases). In germline, CDR1 is SGHTA, CDR2 FQGNSA. The V end was cut by 1 base, the J end by 3 bases, with 12 bases between. CDR3 length: 15 amino acids. The CDR3 reads CASSLERGAEETQYF. The CDR3, as DNA: TGTGCCAGCAGCTTAGAAAGGGGCGCGGAAGAGACCCAGTACTTC. Complete variable domain (other parts from reference TRBV7-2 and TRBJ2-5): GAGVSQSPSNKVTEKGKDVELRCDPISGHTALYWYRQSLGQGLEFLIYFQGNSAPDKSGLPSDRFSAERTGGSVSTLTIQRTQQEDSAVYLCASSLERGAEETQYFGPGTRLLVL.

The gene calls are TRBV19 and TRBJ1-4; 11 bases are a match to TRBD1. The CDR3 is 15 residues long. Germline CDR1 reads LNHDA; CDR2 reads SQIVND (reference sequence). V lost 5 bases to trimming and J lost 5 bases; unmatched junction nucleotides: 4. CDR3 in DNA: TGTGCCAGTAGTCCCCGGACAGGGGGCAATGAAAAACTGTTTTTT. Translation: CASSPRTGGNEKLFF. The whole variable domain, filled in from reference TRBV19 and TRBJ1-4, reads DGGITQSPKYLFRKEGQNVTLSCEQNLNHDAMYWYRQDPGQGLRLIYYSQIVNDFQKGDIAEGYSVSREKKESFPLTVTSAQKNPTAFYLCASSPRTGGNEKLFFGSGTQLSVL.

This chain links TRBV6-5 with TRBJ1-1; tentatively, D is TRBD1 (6 bases). V was clipped by 3 bases and J by 1 base, with 12 bases between them. CDR1 is MNHEY and CDR2 is SVGAGI in the germline V gene. The CDR3 loop spans 15 amino acids. CDR3 coding DNA: TGTGCCAGCAGTTATCGCCGGGACACGAACACTGAAGCTTTCTTT. Its protein is CASSYRRDTNTEAFF.

This chain uses TRBV5-4 with TRBJ2-1; TRBD2 matches 11 bases. The junction had 3 bases not matched to a gene; V was cut back by 4 bases and J by 3 bases. Germline-derived CDR1 and CDR2 are SGHNT and YYREEE (reference sequence). This CDR3 spans 15 amino acids. The CDR3 DNA reads as TGTGCCAGCAGCGGTACTAGCGGGGGCTACAATGAGCAGTTCTTC. Protein: CASSGTSGGYNEQFF.

This chain links TRBV18 with TRBJ1-1, with D perhaps matching TRBD1 (5 bases). The V gene lost 2 bases and the J gene lost 7 bases, with 17 bases spanning the gap. This CDR3 spans 15 amino acids. Germline V gene data show CDR1 as KGHSH and CDR2 as LQKENI. CDR3 nucleotides: TGTGCCAGCTCACCATTTGCCGGGACGGGGGGTGAAGCTTTCTTT. Protein sequence: CASSPFAGTGGEAFF.

The chain couples TRBV14 to TRBJ2-6; no clear D. Germline-derived CDR1 and CDR2 are SGHDN and FVKESK. Trimming removed 1 base at V and 0 bases at J, with 13 bases between. There are 18 residues in the CDR3. The DNA of the CDR3 is TGTGCCAGCAGCCAAGTTATGAAAGTGAGCTCTGGGGCCAACGTCCTGACTTTC. Residues: CASSQVMKVSSGANVLTF.

The sample holds one count of this clone. This sequence joins TRBV9 and TRBJ1-1; a possible D gene is TRBD1 (5 bases). The germline gives CDR1 SGDLS, CDR2 YYNGEE. With 1 base removed from V and 3 bases from J, the gap between germline ends came to 13 bases. This CDR3 spans 15 amino acids. CDR3 nucleotides: TGTGCCAGCAGCGTAAGTATCGCGGGGGACACTGAAGCTTTCTTT. It codes for CASSVSIAGDTEAFF.

The chain joins TRBV7-2 to TRBJ2-3; 8 bases line up with TRBD2. Germline-derived CDR1 and CDR2 are SGHTA and FQGNSA. V gave up 5 bases and J gave up 5 bases; unmatched junction bases: 9. The CDR3 totals 15 residues. This chain's CDR3 is CASSISGGRVDTQYF. In DNA form, the CDR3 reads TGTGCCAGCAGCATCTCGGGGGGGCGGGTAGATACGCAGTATTTT.

The chain carries TRBV5-6 and TRBJ2-2; D is uncertain. The germline V gene encodes CDR1 SGHDT and CDR2 YYEEEE. This CDR3 has 14 residues. Trimming stripped 6 bases from V and 1 base from J, with 10 bases between. CDR3 coding DNA: TGTGCCAGCACCCTGAGAGGGAACACCGGGGAGCTGTTTTTT. Protein sequence: CASTLRGNTGELFF.

The genes are TRBV28 and TRBJ2-1; TRBD1 aligns across 8 bases. J lost 3 bases, V lost 6 bases, and 7 bases had no gene match. CDR1 and CDR2 from the germline V gene are MDHEN and SYDVKM. The CDR3 contains 15 residues. This CDR3 reads CASRGDRTFYNEQFF. The DNA for the CDR3 is TGTGCCAGCAGAGGGGACAGGACCTTCTACAATGAGCAGTTCTTC. The full variable domain, in which reference TRBV28 and TRBJ2-1 provide the parts outside the CDR3, is DVKVTQSSRYLVKRTGEKVFLECVQDMDHENMFWYRQDPGLGLRLIYFSYDVKMKEKGDIPEGYSVSREKKERFSLILESASTNQTSMYLCASRGDRTFYNEQFFGPGTRLTVL.

This clone turned up a few times. The rearrangement links TRBV7-2 to TRBJ1-6; TRBD1 aligns across 10 bases. The CDR3 is 14 amino acids. CDR1 and CDR2 from the germline V gene are SGHTA and FQGNSA. Trimming took 5 bases from V and 9 from J; bases not matched to a gene: 4. The CDR3 protein is CASSPGQGISPLHF. CDR3 nucleotide sequence: TGTGCCAGCAGCCCGGGACAGGGGATTTCACCCCTCCACTTT.

The V and J genes are TRBV2 and TRBJ2-3; 13 nucleotides align to TRBD2. The CDR3 length is 15 residues. Germline V gives CDR1 SNHLY, CDR2 FYNNEI. V lost 5 bases, J lost 5 bases, and 4 bases stayed unmatched. In DNA form, the CDR3 reads TGTGCCAGCAGTAGACTAGCGGGGGGATTAGATACGCAGTATTTT. Its protein is CASSRLAGGLDTQYF.

J is TRBJ2-3 and V is TRBV2; 8 bases are a match to TRBD2. Per the germline V gene, CDR1 is SNHLY and CDR2 is FYNNEI. V was clipped by 5 bases and J by 6 bases; unmatched bases: 7. The CDR3 covers 14 residues. The CDR3 region is CASSLSGGQDTQYF. The CDR3 DNA is TGTGCCAGCAGTCTCAGCGGGGGCCAGGATACGCAGTATTTT. The whole variable domain, remainder taken from reference TRBV2 and TRBJ2-3, is EPEVTQTPSHQVTQMGQEVILRCVPISNHLYFYWYRQILGQKVEFLVSFYNNEISEKSEIFDDQFSVERPDGSNFTLKIRSTKLEDSAMYFCASSLSGGQDTQYFGPGTRLTVL.

This clone occurred once. J is TRBJ1-1 and V is TRBV2, with 9 bases identical to TRBD1. V shed 4 bases, J shed 4 bases, and the junction held 4 bases outside the gene matches. The CDR3 length is 14 residues. Germline V CDR1 and CDR2: SNHLY, FYNNEI. Written as DNA, the CDR3 is TGTGCCAGCAGTGCCAGGGACAGGGTCACTGAAGCTTTCTTT. Protein: CASSARDRVTEAFF.

The J gene is TRBJ1-5, the V gene TRBV24-1, with D hard to call. Germline V CDR1 and CDR2: KGHDR, SFDVKD. V was clipped by 5 bases and J by 9 bases, with 10 bases between them. The CDR3 has 12 residues. The CDR3 loop is CATSVANWPQHF. The CDR3 nucleotides read TGTGCCACCAGTGTTGCGAACTGGCCCCAGCATTTT.

The J gene is TRBJ2-1, the V gene TRBV19; 10 bases fit TRBD2. Unmatched junction bases numbered 4, after V lost 3 bases and J lost 5 bases. The CDR3 consists of 15 residues. Germline V gives CDR1 LNHDA, CDR2 SQIVND (reference sequence). The CDR3 nucleotides read TGTGCCAGTAGTATTCGAACTAGCGGGGACAATGAGCAGTTCTTC. Translation gives CASSIRTSGDNEQFF.

This clone has more than one count but fewer than ten. The chain joins TRBV3-1 (or the pseudogene TRBV3-2) to TRBJ2-7; the D gene is possibly TRBD2 (7 bases). Germline CDR1 and CDR2: LGHDT and YNNKEL (reference sequence). The CDR3 is 16 amino acids. Trimming took off 0 bases at V and 0 bases at J, with 12 bases between the two ends. CDR3 nucleotide sequence: TGTGCCAGCAGCCAAGATCTAGCGGACAGCTCCTACGAGCAGTACTTC. Translating gives CASSQDLADSSYEQYF.

This clone was counted a single time. The rearrangement joins TRBV5-1 to TRBJ2-7; D possibly corresponds to TRBD2 (5 bases). V shed 0 bases and J shed 3 bases, with 7 bases lying between them. This CDR3 is built from 13 residues. CDR1 and CDR2 (germline): SGHRS, YFSETQ. CDR3 bases: TGCGCCAGCAGCTTGGCCGGGAACTACGAGCAGTACTTC. It encodes CASSLAGNYEQYF.

This clone was seen once. The gene calls are TRBV4-2 and TRBJ2-5, with 7 bases fitting TRBD1. The CDR3 consists of 14 residues. From germline, CDR1 is LGHNA and CDR2 YNFKEQ. J gave up 2 bases and V 1 base, and 1 base lay outside the gene matches. In nucleotides, the CDR3 is TGTGCCAGCAGCCAAGGGACAGGACAAGAGACCCAGTACTTC. Translated, it gives CASSQGTGQETQYF.

The J gene is TRBJ2-7, the V gene TRBV6-5, with TRBD2 as a possible D gene (5 bases). Trimming took 6 bases from V and 4 from J, leaving 16 bases between them. The CDR3 contains 14 residues. Germline V gene lookup returns CDR1 MNHEY and CDR2 SVGAGI. The DNA of the CDR3 is TGTGCCAGCAGACGGGGTCCAGAAAAATACGAGCAGTACTTC. It translates to CASRRGPEKYEQYF.

The chain couples TRBV19 to TRBJ1-1; TRBD1 matches 11 bases. This CDR3 spans 15 amino acids. Germline CDR1 is LNHDA and CDR2 is SQIVND (reference sequence). V was pared by 5 bases and J by 4 bases, with 6 bases of the junction left unmatched. CDR3 in DNA: TGTGCCAGTAGTTCGTGGACAGGGGGCGTCACTGAAGCTTTCTTT. Translating gives CASSSWTGGVTEAFF.

V is TRBV5-1 and J is TRBJ1-4; TRBD1 is a possible D gene (5 bases). The length of the CDR3 is 14 residues. Deletions cut 7 bases from V and 6 bases from J, with 16 bases between. Germline loops: CDR1 SGHRS, CDR2 YFSETQ. Here the CDR3 DNA reads TGCGCCAGCGGGGCCGGGCAAGGCCATGAAAAACTGTTTTTT. The encoded protein is CASGAGQGHEKLFF.